This TCR beta chain was captured in a study of OX40 agonist ivuxolimab in advanced cancers. On the study more broadly: Ivuxolimab, an antibody acting as an agonist of OX40 (CD134), was used to treat patients. Aged roughly 23 to 79 with a mean of roughly 65 years, they were more than 80% male. All patients had ivuxolimab intravenously every 2 weeks at 0.01 to 10 mg/kg. Study-level points and caveats: Some nonresponders likewise displayed low normalized T-cell clonal expansion.

Concerning this clone: Its cognate antigen is unknown.

The protocol was immunoSEQ multiplex PCR, while the TCRdb copy is restricted to in-frame clones and leaves out a portion. The repertoire holds over 45,000 clones, with around nine tenths as singletons. The length of the CDR3 is 14 residues. Trimming pared 3 bases from V and 9 bases from J, leaving 16 bases between. In germline, CDR1 is SGDLS, CDR2 YYNGEE. The specimen comprised CD4+ or CD8+ T cells sorted from blood, sampled in a trial of the OX40 agonist ivuxolimab. The chain combines TRBV9 with TRBJ1-5; the D gene is possibly TRBD1 (5 bases). This clonotype was obtained from an adult with an advanced solid tumor such as melanoma, head and neck, liver or kidney cancer. The CDR3 DNA is TGTGCCAGCAGCGGCGACGGGCCGGGGGGGCCCCAGCATTTT. Translated: CASSGDGPGGPQHF.